This T cell receptor (beta chain) was recovered during a study of blood T cells in healthy people across ages. The CDR3 runs 16 residues. The ends were cut back, 0 bases at V and 4 bases at J, with 15 bases in the middle. Germline V gene sequence: CDR1 MNHEY, CDR2 SVGAGI. Using a J-beta primer mix together with a sample-barcoded 5' primer, a second PCR was run for about 6 to 11 cycles. A single record per CDR3 protein comes from TCRdb applying MiXCR to the 5' RACE reads. Among over 600,000 distinct CDR3 sequences listed, about 43% were seen once. The sequence derives from a man older than 75 in good health. V is TRBV6-5 and J is TRBJ1-2; no definite D call. The sequenced sample consisted of blood. This CDR3 reads CASSYSSGELLYGYTF. In DNA form, the CDR3 reads TGTGCCAGCAGTTACTCGAGTGGGGAACTCCTCTATGGCTACACCTTC.